Each of the 5 T cell receptor beta chains below was sequenced from the same sample in a study of CD8+CD57+ T cells in acquired aplastic anemia. In patients chosen for sequencing, flow cytometry had shown CD8+CD57+ cell expansion. Template material for TCR beta VDJ and CDR3 profiling consisted of genomic DNA. TCRdb reanalysed the reads using MiXCR and keeps one entry per CDR3 protein. The sample records 160,000 or so distinct CDR3 sequences, 70% to 75% being singletons. What was sequenced was sorted CD4+, CD8+, or CD8+CD57+ T cells (not recorded which) from PBMCs. The receptor source for this set is a human donor with aplastic anemia.

This chain connects TRBV7-9 to TRBJ2-1; 11 bases agree with TRBD2. Germline-derived CDR1 and CDR2 are SEHNR and FQNEAQ (reference sequence). This CDR3 has 15 residues. Germline trimming cut 5 bases from V and 9 bases from J; bases unmatched to any gene: 9. The CDR3 protein is CASSHVAGGPGEQFF. The CDR3 DNA sequence: TGTGCCAGCAGCCACGTAGCGGGAGGGCCGGGTGAGCAGTTCTTC.

This clonotype has just a few counts. V usage is TRBV12-3 or TRBV12-4 and J usage is TRBJ2-1, with TRBD2 matching over 14 bases. The CDR3 is 18 residues long. V lost 6 bases, J lost 12 bases, and 19 bases stayed unmatched. The CDR3 region is CASRPGTSGGDGNEWQFF. For the CDR3, the DNA is TGTGCCAGCAGACCCGGGACTAGCGGGGGAGACGGCAATGAGTGGCAGTTCTTC.

This clonotype was counted a few times. This rearrangement joins TRBV20-1 to TRBJ2-1, with unresolved D. CDR1 is DFQATT and CDR2 is SNEGSKA in the germline V gene (reference sequence). CDR3 size: 14 residues. V lost 1 base, J lost 3 bases, and 10 bases lay in between. The CDR3 region is CSARGARGYNEQFF. The CDR3 region has the DNA TGCAGTGCTAGAGGGGCTAGAGGCTACAATGAGCAGTTCTTC.

This clonotype has a single count. The chain recombines TRBV24-1 with TRBJ2-3; 10 bases are a match to TRBD2. Germline V gene data show CDR1 as KGHDR and CDR2 as SFDVKD. CDR3 size: 16 residues. Losses at the gene ends were 5 bases for V and 2 bases for J; bases not matched to a gene: 6. The CDR3 loop reads CATSGLAGEITDTQYF. In nucleotides, the CDR3 is TGTGCCACCAGTGGGCTAGCGGGGGAGATCACAGATACGCAGTATTTT.

This clonotype was observed a few times. The CDR3: CASSWDREKGNTEAFF. CDR3 nucleotide sequence: TGCGCCAGCAGCTGGGACAGGGAGAAAGGAAACACTGAAGCTTTCTTT. The chain employs TRBV5-1 and TRBJ1-1, with 9 bases fitting TRBD1. V was pared by 3 bases and J by 2 bases, with 8 bases of the junction left unmatched. Germline V gene lookup returns CDR1 SGHRS and CDR2 YFSETQ. This CDR3 region has 16 residues.